What follows are 29 T cell receptor beta chains derived from one specimen sequenced in a study of OX40 agonist ivuxolimab in advanced cancers. Using immunoSEQ multiplex PCR, the repertoire was profiled, and TCRdb retains in-frame clones only, with some absent. The profile shows about 14,000 clones, roughly 85% of them singletons. Sequences were derived from CD4+ or CD8+ T cells sorted from blood, sampled in a trial of the OX40 agonist ivuxolimab. Source of these receptors: an adult with an advanced solid tumor such as melanoma, head and neck, liver or kidney cancer.

CDR3 in amino acids: CASRSGRGQFF. CDR3 DNA: TGTGCCAGCAGGAGCGGGAGAGGGCAGTTCTTC. This chain uses TRBV5-4 with TRBJ2-1; 8 nucleotides match TRBD2. The ends lost 5 bases at V and 12 bases at J; junction bases unmatched: 4. This CDR3 is 11 amino acids long. Germline loops: CDR1 SGHNT, CDR2 YYREEE (reference sequence).

The rearrangement uses TRBV7-9 and TRBJ2-2; 8 bases fit TRBD1. V lost 5 bases to trimming and J lost 3 bases; unmatched junction nucleotides: 2. This CDR3 is 14 amino acids long. Per germline, CDR1 SEHNR and CDR2 FQNEAQ (reference sequence). The CDR3 nucleotides read TGTGCCAGCAGCCTGGGACAGGACACCGGGGAGCTGTTTTTT. Residues: CASSLGQDTGELFF.

The CDR3 reads CASSASNFRDRGLSGYTF. The CDR3 region has the DNA TGTGCCAGCAGCGCCTCTAATTTTAGGGACAGGGGGCTGAGTGGCTACACCTTC. The J gene is TRBJ1-2, the V gene TRBV9; 12 bases line up with TRBD1. The germline CDR1 and CDR2 sequences are SGDLS and YYNGEE. V shed 3 bases, J shed 7 bases, and the junction held 16 bases outside the gene matches. The CDR3 contains 18 residues. The full variable domain, with the rest looked up from reference TRBV9 and TRBJ1-2, is DSGVTQTPKHLITATGQRVTLRCSPRSGDLSVYWYQQSLDQGLQFLIQYYNGEERAKGNILERFSAQQFPDLHSELNLSSLELGDSALYFCASSASNFRDRGLSGYTFGSGTRLTVV.

On this clone itself: A read error may produce the germline difference seen at one junction end. V and J are TRBV2 and TRBJ1-5; D might be TRBD1 (5 bases). This CDR3 region has 15 residues. Germline-derived CDR1 and CDR2 are SNHLY and FYNNEI. CDR3 sequence (DNA): TGTGCCAGCAGCGAAGGGGTTTATAGCAATCAGCCCCAGCATTTT. It is translated as CASSEGVYSNQPQHF.

In its sample, this clone was seen a few times. The chain joins TRBV28 to TRBJ2-7; TRBD1 might be the D (5 bases). The CDR3 extends over 14 amino acids. Trimming removed 3 bases from V and 3 bases from J, with 12 bases in between. From germline, CDR1 is MDHEN and CDR2 SYDVKM. The CDR3 DNA reads as TGTGCCAGCAGTTTGGCCAGGGCTTTCTACGAGCAGTACTTC. It codes for CASSLARAFYEQYF.

The CDR3 here is CASSSRLGVYEQYF. The CDR3 DNA reads TGTGCCAGCAGTTCCCGACTAGGGGTTTACGAGCAGTACTTC. The chain uses TRBV27 and TRBJ2-7, with a possible D match to TRBD2 (6 bases). Trimming removed 4 bases at V and 4 bases at J, with 14 bases between. The CDR3 is 14 residues long. The germline V gene encodes CDR1 MNHEY and CDR2 SMNVEV (reference sequence).

CDR3 bases: TGCAGCGCCGTACAGGGGCTTAATCAGCCCCAGCATTTT. Its translation is CSAVQGLNQPQHF. V and J are TRBV29-1 and TRBJ1-5, with 7 bases identical to TRBD1. Trimming removed 7 bases from V and 4 bases from J; junction bases left unmatched: 7. CDR1 is SQVTM, CDR2 ANQGSEA, per germline. The CDR3 totals 13 residues.

This clone occurred a few times. The rearrangement joins TRBV6-5 to TRBJ2-3; 8 bases map to TRBD1. With V trimmed by 10 bases and J by 6 bases, 12 bases remained unmatched. The CDR3 covers 14 residues. Per the germline V gene, CDR1 is MNHEY and CDR2 is SVGAGI. The CDR3 sequence is CAIGGTGPWDTQYF. CDR3 nucleotide sequence: TGTGCCATCGGCGGGACAGGTCCATGGGATACGCAGTATTTT.

The V call is TRBV28, the J call TRBJ1-4; 8 bases match TRBD1. The CDR3 contains 15 residues. The V and J ends lost 6 bases and 2 bases, in that order; junction bases with no gene match: 5. Germline values: CDR1 MDHEN, CDR2 SYDVKM. This CDR3 is CASRDWDRTNEKLFF. CDR3 nucleotide sequence: TGTGCCAGCAGAGACTGGGACAGGACTAATGAAAAACTGTTTTTT.

This chain joins TRBV5-6 and TRBJ1-2; D remains unclear. CDR1 and CDR2 (germline): SGHDT, YYEEEE. This CDR3 is 13 amino acids long. V lost 3 bases to trimming and J lost 3 bases, with 9 bases between them. Here the CDR3 reads CASSCLADYGYTF. Written as DNA, the CDR3 is TGTGCCAGCAGCTGTCTGGCGGACTATGGCTACACCTTC.

The rearrangement joins TRBV27 to TRBJ2-2; D remains unclear. The CDR3 contains 14 residues. Trimming stripped 3 bases from V and 2 bases from J, with 7 bases between. Germline V gives CDR1 MNHEY, CDR2 SMNVEV (reference sequence). CDR3 bases: TGTGCCAGCAGTTTCTCCGCCAACACCGGGGAGCTGTTTTTT. Translating it yields CASSFSANTGELFF.

The V and J genes are TRBV28 and TRBJ2-2; 7 bases fit TRBD1. The V segment lost 6 bases and the J segment 6 bases; nucleotides outside the gene matches: 7. The CDR3 totals 14 residues. Germline CDR1 reads MDHEN; CDR2 reads SYDVKM. This CDR3 is CASRPRQGPGELFF. As DNA, the CDR3 is TGTGCCAGCAGACCAAGACAGGGCCCCGGGGAGCTGTTTTTT.

This clone was observed a few times. The chain uses TRBV25-1 and TRBJ1-2, with D tentatively TRBD1 (6 bases). CDR3 length equals 10 residues. CDR1 is MGHDK and CDR2 is SYGVNS in the germline V gene. The V and J ends lost 11 bases and 8 bases respectively, with 12 bases between them. CDR3 loop: CAAGAGGYTF. In DNA form, the CDR3 reads TGTGCCGCGGGGGCCGGGGGCTACACCTTC.

This clone was seen a handful of times. V usage is TRBV28 and J usage is TRBJ1-5; TRBD1 agrees at 8 bases. CDR1 is MDHEN and CDR2 is SYDVKM in the germline V gene. There are 13 residues in the CDR3. Trimming took 5 bases from V and 6 from J; bases not matched to a gene: 3. The CDR3 region has the DNA TGTGCCAGCAGTATACAGGGGGGTCAGCCCCAGCATTTT. Translated: CASSIQGGQPQHF.

The chain joins TRBV6-5 to TRBJ1-1; D possibly corresponds to TRBD1 (6 bases). CDR3 size: 15 residues. Germline V gene lookup returns CDR1 MNHEY and CDR2 SVGAGI. V was cut by 6 bases and J by 0 bases, with 14 bases left in between. CDR3 region: CASRPNGGLNTEAFF. CDR3 bases: TGTGCCAGCAGGCCCAATGGGGGGCTGAACACTGAAGCTTTCTTT.

The chain is built from TRBV5-4 and TRBJ1-1, with a possible D match to TRBD1 (5 bases). Germline V CDR1 and CDR2: SGHNT, YYREEE (reference sequence). The V gene lost 4 bases and the J gene lost 8 bases, with 12 bases spanning the gap. The CDR3 has 12 amino acids. CDR3 sequence reads: CASSPTEGEAFF. CDR3 DNA sequence: TGTGCCAGCAGCCCCACAGAGGGGGAAGCTTTCTTT.

V is TRBV28 and J is TRBJ1-5; 9 bases are shared with TRBD1. From germline, CDR1 is MDHEN and CDR2 SYDVKM. Trimming at V came to 2 bases and at J to 4 bases, leaving 3 bases not matched to a gene. CDR3 length: 15 residues. The chain's CDR3 is CASSLDRGENQPQHF. DNA for the CDR3: TGTGCCAGCAGTTTAGACAGGGGGGAGAATCAGCCCCAGCATTTT.

The chain recombines TRBV25-1 with TRBJ2-1; D is ambiguous. Germline V CDR1 and CDR2: MGHDK, SYGVNS. The CDR3 spans 11 residues. Trimming shortened V by 5 bases and J by 5 bases, and 4 bases separated the two germline ends. This CDR3 is CASSPHNEQFF. For the CDR3, the DNA is TGTGCCAGCAGTCCCCACAATGAGCAGTTCTTC.

V and J are TRBV6-1 and TRBJ1-1, with D uncertain. CDR3 size: 14 residues. Germline CDR1 MNHNS, CDR2 SASEGT. Trimming took off 2 bases at V and 1 base at J, with 8 bases between the two ends. The CDR3 bases are TGTGCCAGCAGTGAATTTATTCCGAACACTGAAGCTTTCTTT. Translating it yields CASSEFIPNTEAFF.

The V gene is TRBV7-8, the J gene TRBJ2-7; 7 positions agree with TRBD2. V lost 1 base, J lost 6 bases, and 6 bases stayed unmatched. The CDR3 runs to 14 residues. Germline V CDR1 and CDR2: SGHVS, FQNEAQ. The CDR3 DNA sequence: TGTGCCAGCAGCTTAGTTGCGGGAGAGGTCGAGCAGTACTTC. Its translation is CASSLVAGEVEQYF.

The V gene is TRBV13, the J gene TRBJ2-2; TRBD1 agrees at 7 bases. The CDR3 is made up of 15 amino acids. Per the germline V gene, CDR1 is PRHDT and CDR2 is FYEKMQ (reference sequence). Trimming took 5 bases from V and 7 from J; bases not matched to a gene: 10. The CDR3 bases are TGTGCCAGCAGCCTACGAGGGGGCGGTGGCGGGGAGCTGTTTTTT. Translating it yields CASSLRGGGGGELFF.

V usage is TRBV29-1 and J usage is TRBJ2-2; 7 nucleotides line up with TRBD1. The CDR3 consists of 13 residues. With 7 bases clipped from V and 1 base from J, the junction kept 3 bases outside the gene matches. CDR1 is SQVTM, CDR2 ANQGSEA, per germline. CDR3 sequence: CSAGQVNTGELFF. The DNA for the CDR3 is TGCAGCGCCGGACAGGTGAACACCGGGGAGCTGTTTTTT.

This rearrangement joins TRBV27 to TRBJ2-3; 10 positions match TRBD2. With V trimmed by 7 bases and J by 2 bases, 6 bases remained unmatched. The CDR3 has 15 residues. The germline CDR1 and CDR2 sequences are MNHEY and SMNVEV (reference sequence). Written as DNA, the CDR3 is TGTGCCAGCAAATCCCTAGCGGGGGCCACAGATACGCAGTATTTT. The encoded protein is CASKSLAGATDTQYF.

The V call is TRBV5-4, the J call TRBJ1-2; D is perhaps TRBD1 (5 bases). Germline CDR1 is SGHNT and CDR2 is YYREEE (reference sequence). The ends were cut back, 4 bases at V and 3 bases at J, with 13 bases in the middle. The CDR3 has 14 residues. The CDR3 here is CASSPTRGDYGYTF. In DNA form, the CDR3 reads TGTGCCAGCAGCCCTACGAGGGGCGACTATGGCTACACCTTC.

The chain links TRBV9 to TRBJ1-1, with D possibly being TRBD1 (5 bases). The CDR3 has 14 residues. Germline lookup yields CDR1 SGDLS and CDR2 YYNGEE. Trimming took off 8 bases at V and 1 base at J, with 15 bases between the two ends. In nucleotides, the CDR3 is TGTGCCAGTACTAAAGGCAGGGCGAACACTGAAGCTTTCTTT. This gives the protein CASTKGRANTEAFF.

This clone was detected once. J is TRBJ2-2 and V is TRBV5-4, with 13 bases aligning to TRBD2. The CDR3 has 16 residues. J was trimmed by 4 bases and V by 5 bases; bases with no gene match: 5. Germline V gene sequence: CDR1 SGHNT, CDR2 YYREEE (reference sequence). CDR3 in DNA: TGTGCCAGCAGTTTAGGACTAGCGGGGGTCACCGGGGAGCTGTTTTTT. It is translated as CASSLGLAGVTGELFF.

This clone was seen more than once but under ten times. The chain links TRBV5-4 to TRBJ2-2; TRBD2 might be the D (6 bases). The CDR3 consists of 14 residues. The V gene lost 4 bases and the J gene lost 6 bases, with 13 bases spanning the gap. The V gene's germline CDR1 is SGHNT and CDR2 YYREEE (reference sequence). CDR3 in amino acids: CASSGGTGAGELFF. The CDR3 nucleotides read TGTGCCAGCAGCGGAGGGACCGGGGCCGGGGAGCTGTTTTTT.

The rearrangement links TRBV15 to TRBJ2-2; 8 bases fit TRBD2. After removal of 0 bases from V and 5 bases from J, the junction contained 8 bases not matched to a gene. The CDR3 is 17 amino acids. The germline CDR1 and CDR2 sequences are LNHNV and YYDKDF (reference sequence). The CDR3 sequence: CATSRDRAGGRTGELFF. CDR3 sequence (DNA): TGTGCCACCAGCAGAGATAGGGCGGGAGGAAGGACCGGGGAGCTGTTTTTT.

This chain uses TRBV10-1 with TRBJ2-7; no clear D gene. Germline assignment: CDR1 WNHNN and CDR2 SYGVQD (reference sequence). V lost 2 bases, J lost 3 bases, and 5 bases lay in between. The CDR3 contains 12 residues. The CDR3 here is CASSEAGYEQYF. The CDR3 DNA sequence: TGCGCCAGCAGTGAGGCCGGCTACGAGCAGTACTTC.